This T cell receptor (beta chain) appears in the sequencing data of a study of T cells in Graves' hyperthyroidism and ophthalmopathy. Germline V gene data show CDR1 as KGHSH and CDR2 as LQKENI. The length of the CDR3 is 16 residues. With 9 bases clipped from V and 2 bases from J, the junction kept 11 bases outside the gene matches. Hyperthyroidism, newly diagnosed and lasting under 2 months, affected patients aged 18 to 65. Amplified TCR beta CDR3 regions came from RNA transcripts. Carried out on the TCR CDR3, a first-round RT-PCR used the HTBI primer set. Using its own MiXCR run on the multiplex PCR reads, TCRdb lists one record per CDR3 protein. The sample yields a few hundred thousand distinct CDR3 sequences, just under 15% seen once.

Input material: blood. The chain recombines TRBV18 with TRBJ2-2; 8 positions agree with TRBD1. The TCR comes from a woman aged 25-40 years with Graves' hyperthyroidism. CDR3 loop: CASQTKDRANTGELFF. The CDR3 nucleotides are TGTGCCAGTCAAACCAAGGACAGGGCTAACACCGGGGAGCTGTTTTTT.